The subject of this entry is one T cell receptor (beta chain). Additional DNA sequences in this sample encode the identical CDR3. The table came from immunoSEQ multiplex PCR; TCRdb's copy has only in-frame clones and leaves some out. This table has about 150,000 clones, approximately 91% appearing once. This CDR3 region has 15 residues. The V gene end was trimmed by 5 bases and the J gene end by 6 bases; junction bases not matched to a gene: 9. CDR1 SGHTA and CDR2 FQGNSA come from the germline V gene. The record originates from a study of control samples from healthy donors and cancer patients. The chain carries TRBV7-2 and TRBJ1-2; 10 positions agree with TRBD1. This TCR derives from a man aged 25-40 years in good health. The specimen sequenced was blood. CDR3: CASSPRTGQGHGYTF. As DNA, the CDR3 is TGTGCCAGCAGCCCTCGTACGGGACAGGGGCATGGCTACACCTTC.